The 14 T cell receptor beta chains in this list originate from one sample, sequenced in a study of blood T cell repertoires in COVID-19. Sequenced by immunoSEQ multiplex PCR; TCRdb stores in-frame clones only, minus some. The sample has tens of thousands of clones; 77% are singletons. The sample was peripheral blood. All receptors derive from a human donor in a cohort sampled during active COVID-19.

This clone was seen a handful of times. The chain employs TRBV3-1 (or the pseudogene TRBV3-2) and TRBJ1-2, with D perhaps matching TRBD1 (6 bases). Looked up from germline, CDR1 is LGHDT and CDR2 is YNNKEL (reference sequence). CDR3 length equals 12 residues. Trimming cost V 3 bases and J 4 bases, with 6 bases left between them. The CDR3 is CASSQTGYGYTF. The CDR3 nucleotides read TGTGCCAGCAGCCAGACAGGCTATGGCTACACCTTC.

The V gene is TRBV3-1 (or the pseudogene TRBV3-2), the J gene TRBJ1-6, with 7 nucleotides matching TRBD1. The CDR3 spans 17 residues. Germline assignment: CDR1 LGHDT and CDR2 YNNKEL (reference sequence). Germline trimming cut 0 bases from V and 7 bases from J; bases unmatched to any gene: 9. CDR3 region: CASSQDRGDWLNSPLHF. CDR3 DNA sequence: TGTGCCAGCAGCCAAGACAGGGGGGACTGGCTAAATTCACCCCTCCACTTT.

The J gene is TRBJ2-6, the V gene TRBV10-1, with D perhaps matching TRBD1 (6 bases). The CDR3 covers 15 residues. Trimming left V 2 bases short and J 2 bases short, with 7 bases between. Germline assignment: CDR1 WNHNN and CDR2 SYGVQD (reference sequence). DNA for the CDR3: TGCGCCAGCAGTGAGGGGGGCGCTGGGGCCAACGTCCTGACTTTC. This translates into CASSEGGAGANVLTF.

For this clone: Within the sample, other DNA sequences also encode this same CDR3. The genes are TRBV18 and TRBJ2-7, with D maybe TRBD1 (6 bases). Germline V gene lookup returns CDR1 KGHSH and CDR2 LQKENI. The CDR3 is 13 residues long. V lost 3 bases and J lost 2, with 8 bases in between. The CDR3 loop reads CASSPGAPYEQYF. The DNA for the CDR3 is TGTGCCAGCTCACCGGGGGCCCCCTACGAGCAGTACTTC.

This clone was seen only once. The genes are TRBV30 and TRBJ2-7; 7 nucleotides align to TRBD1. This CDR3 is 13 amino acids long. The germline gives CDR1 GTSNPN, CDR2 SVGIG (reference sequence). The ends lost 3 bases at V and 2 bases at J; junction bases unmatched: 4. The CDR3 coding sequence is TGTGCCTGGAGCGCCGGGACAGCCTACGAGCAGTACTTC. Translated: CAWSAGTAYEQYF.

This chain's CDR3 is CASTPLAGGRDTQYF. In DNA form, the CDR3 reads TGTGCCAGTACCCCACTGGCGGGGGGGCGAGATACGCAGTATTTT. V is TRBV19 and J is TRBJ2-3, with 9 bases identical to TRBD2. Germline assignment: CDR1 LNHDA and CDR2 SQIVND (reference sequence). The CDR3 consists of 15 residues. Trimming removed 7 bases from V and 5 bases from J; junction bases left unmatched: 10.

This chain's CDR3 is CASTGGADYGYTF. DNA of the CDR3: TGTGCCAGCACGGGAGGGGCTGACTATGGCTACACCTTC. The chain uses TRBV6-5 and TRBJ1-2; D possibly corresponds to TRBD1 (5 bases). Germline CDR1 and CDR2: MNHEY and SVGAGI. The CDR3 sequence is 13 residues long. The V end was cut by 7 bases, the J end by 3 bases, with 12 bases between.

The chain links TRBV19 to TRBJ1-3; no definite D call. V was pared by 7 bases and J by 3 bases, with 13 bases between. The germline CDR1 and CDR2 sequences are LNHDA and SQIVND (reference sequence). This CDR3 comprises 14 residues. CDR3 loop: CASTVEGFGNTIYF. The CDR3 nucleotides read TGTGCCAGTACCGTGGAGGGTTTTGGAAACACCATATATTTT.

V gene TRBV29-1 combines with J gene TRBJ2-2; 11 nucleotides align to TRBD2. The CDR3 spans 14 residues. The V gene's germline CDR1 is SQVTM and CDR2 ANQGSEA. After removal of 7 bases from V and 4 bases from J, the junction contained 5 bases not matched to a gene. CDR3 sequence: CSATSGTSTGELFF. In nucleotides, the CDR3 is TGCAGCGCGACTAGCGGGACTTCCACCGGGGAGCTGTTTTTT.

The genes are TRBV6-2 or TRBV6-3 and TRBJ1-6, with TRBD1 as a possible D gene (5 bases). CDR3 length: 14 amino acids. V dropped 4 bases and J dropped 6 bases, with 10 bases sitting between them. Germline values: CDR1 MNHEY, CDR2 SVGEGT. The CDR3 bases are TGTGCCAGCAGTTGGAACCAGGGTAATTCACCCCTCCACTTT. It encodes CASSWNQGNSPLHF.

CDR3 nucleotide sequence: TGTGCCAGCAGCTTGGAGGGGCTAGCTCTTCATACGCAGTATTTT. Its translation is CASSLEGLALHTQYF. V gene TRBV7-6 combines with J gene TRBJ2-3, with D perhaps TRBD2 (6 bases). V dropped 3 bases and J dropped 7 bases, with 17 bases sitting between them. Looked up from germline, CDR1 is SGHVS and CDR2 is FNYEAQ. The CDR3 is 15 residues long.

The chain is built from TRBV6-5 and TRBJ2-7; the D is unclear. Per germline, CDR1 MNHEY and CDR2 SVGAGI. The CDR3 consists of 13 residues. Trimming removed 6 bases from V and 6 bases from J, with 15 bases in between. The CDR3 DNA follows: TGTGCCAGCAGCCCCCGCCCAGCAGGCGAGCAGTACTTC. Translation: CASSPRPAGEQYF.

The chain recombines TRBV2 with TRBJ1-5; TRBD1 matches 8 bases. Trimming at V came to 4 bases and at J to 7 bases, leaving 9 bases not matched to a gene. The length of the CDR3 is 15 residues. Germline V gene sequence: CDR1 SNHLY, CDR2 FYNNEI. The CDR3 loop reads CASSVGQGAGQPQHF. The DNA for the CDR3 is TGTGCCAGCAGTGTGGGTCAGGGGGCAGGGCAGCCCCAGCATTTT.

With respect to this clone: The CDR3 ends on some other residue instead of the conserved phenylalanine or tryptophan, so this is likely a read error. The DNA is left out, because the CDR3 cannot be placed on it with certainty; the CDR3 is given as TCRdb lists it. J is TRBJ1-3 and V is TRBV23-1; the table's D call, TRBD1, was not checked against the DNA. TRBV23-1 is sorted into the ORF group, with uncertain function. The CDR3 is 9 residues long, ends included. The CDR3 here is CASSLTGER.